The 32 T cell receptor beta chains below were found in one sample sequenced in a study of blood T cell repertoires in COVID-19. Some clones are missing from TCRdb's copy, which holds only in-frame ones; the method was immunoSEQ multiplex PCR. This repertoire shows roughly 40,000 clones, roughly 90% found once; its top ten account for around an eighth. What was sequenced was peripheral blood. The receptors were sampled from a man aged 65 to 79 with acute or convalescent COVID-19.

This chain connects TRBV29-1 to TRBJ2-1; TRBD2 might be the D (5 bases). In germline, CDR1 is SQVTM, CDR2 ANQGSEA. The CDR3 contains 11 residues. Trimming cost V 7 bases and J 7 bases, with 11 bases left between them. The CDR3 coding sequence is TGCAGCGCTACGGACTTGAATGAGCAGTTCTTC. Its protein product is CSATDLNEQFF.

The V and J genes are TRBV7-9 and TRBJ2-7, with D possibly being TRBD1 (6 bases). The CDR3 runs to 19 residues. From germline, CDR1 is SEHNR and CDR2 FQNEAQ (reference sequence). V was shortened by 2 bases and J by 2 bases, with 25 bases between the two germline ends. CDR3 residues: CASSLMVDYRVEGPYEQYF. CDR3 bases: TGTGCCAGCAGCTTAATGGTAGACTACAGGGTAGAGGGACCCTACGAGCAGTACTTC.

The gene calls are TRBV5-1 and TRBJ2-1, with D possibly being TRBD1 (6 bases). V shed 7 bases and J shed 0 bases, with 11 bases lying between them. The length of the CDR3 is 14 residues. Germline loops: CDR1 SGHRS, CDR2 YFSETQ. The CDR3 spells CASGMDSSYNEQFF. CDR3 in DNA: TGCGCCAGCGGGATGGACAGCTCCTACAATGAGCAGTTCTTC.

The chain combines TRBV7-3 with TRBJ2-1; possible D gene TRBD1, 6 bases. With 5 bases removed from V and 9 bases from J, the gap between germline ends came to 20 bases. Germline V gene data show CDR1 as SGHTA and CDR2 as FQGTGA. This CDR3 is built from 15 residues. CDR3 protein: CASSDGQTRSGEQFF. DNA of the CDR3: TGTGCCAGCAGCGACGGACAGACCAGGTCGGGTGAGCAGTTCTTC.

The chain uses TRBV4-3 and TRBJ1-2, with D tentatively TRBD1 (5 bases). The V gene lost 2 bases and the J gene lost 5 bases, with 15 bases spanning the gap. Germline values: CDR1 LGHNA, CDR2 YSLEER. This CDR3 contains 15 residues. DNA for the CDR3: TGCGCCAGCAGCCAACGTGGGGCTTTGACTTATGGCTACACCTTC. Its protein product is CASSQRGALTYGYTF.

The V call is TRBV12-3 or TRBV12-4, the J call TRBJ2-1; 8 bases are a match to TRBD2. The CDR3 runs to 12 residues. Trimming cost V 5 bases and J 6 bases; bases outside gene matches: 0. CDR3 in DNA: TGTGCCAGCAGTCGGGGGGGCAATGAGCAGTTCTTC. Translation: CASSRGGNEQFF.

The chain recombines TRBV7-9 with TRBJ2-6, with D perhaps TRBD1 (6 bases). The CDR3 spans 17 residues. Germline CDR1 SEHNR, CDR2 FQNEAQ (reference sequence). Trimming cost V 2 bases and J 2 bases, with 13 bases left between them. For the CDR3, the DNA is TGTGCCAGCAGCTTACCCCTCAACAGGGCTGGGGCCAACGTCCTGACTTTC. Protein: CASSLPLNRAGANVLTF.

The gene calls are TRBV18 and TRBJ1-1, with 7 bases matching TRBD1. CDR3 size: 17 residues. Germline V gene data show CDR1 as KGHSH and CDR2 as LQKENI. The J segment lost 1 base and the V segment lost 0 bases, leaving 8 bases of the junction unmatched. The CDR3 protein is CASSPPDNRGPNTEAFF. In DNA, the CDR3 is TGTGCCAGCTCACCACCGGATAACAGGGGTCCGAACACTGAAGCTTTCTTT.

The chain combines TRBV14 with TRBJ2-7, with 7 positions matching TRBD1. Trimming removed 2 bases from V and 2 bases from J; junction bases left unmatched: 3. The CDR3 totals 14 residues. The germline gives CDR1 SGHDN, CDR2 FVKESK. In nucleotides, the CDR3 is TGTGCCAGCAGCCAACCCGGGACAGCCTACGAGCAGTACTTC. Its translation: CASSQPGTAYEQYF.

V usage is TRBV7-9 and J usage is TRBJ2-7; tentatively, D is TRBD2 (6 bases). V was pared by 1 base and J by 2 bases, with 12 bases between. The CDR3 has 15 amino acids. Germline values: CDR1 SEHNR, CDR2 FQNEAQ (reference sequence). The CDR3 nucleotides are TGTGCCAGCAGCTTAGATTCGCGGGGCGCCTACGAGCAGTACTTC. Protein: CASSLDSRGAYEQYF.

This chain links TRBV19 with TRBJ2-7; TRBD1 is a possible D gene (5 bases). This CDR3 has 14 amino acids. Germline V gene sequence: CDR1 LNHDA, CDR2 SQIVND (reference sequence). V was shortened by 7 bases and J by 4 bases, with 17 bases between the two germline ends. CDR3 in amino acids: CASTTSRTPYEQYF. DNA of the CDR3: TGTGCCAGTACCACCTCCCGGACACCTTACGAGCAGTACTTC.

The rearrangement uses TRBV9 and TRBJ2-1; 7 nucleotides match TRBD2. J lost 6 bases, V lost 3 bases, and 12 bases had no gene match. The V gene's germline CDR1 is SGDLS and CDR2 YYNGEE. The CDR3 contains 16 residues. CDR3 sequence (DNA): TGTGCCAGCAGCGGCATTTTAGCGGGTGTTCCCAATGAGCAGTTCTTC. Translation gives CASSGILAGVPNEQFF.

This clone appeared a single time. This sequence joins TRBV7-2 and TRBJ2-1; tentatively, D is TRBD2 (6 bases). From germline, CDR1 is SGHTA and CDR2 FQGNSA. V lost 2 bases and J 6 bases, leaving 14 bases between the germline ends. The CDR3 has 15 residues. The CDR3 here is CASSLRGLASNEQFF. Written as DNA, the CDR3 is TGTGCCAGCAGCTTAAGAGGCCTAGCGAGCAATGAGCAGTTCTTC. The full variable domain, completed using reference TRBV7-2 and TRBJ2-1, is GAGVSQSPSNKVTEKGKDVELRCDPISGHTALYWYRQSLGQGLEFLIYFQGNSAPDKSGLPSDRFSAERTGGSVSTLTIQRTQQEDSAVYLCASSLRGLASNEQFFGPGTRLTVL.

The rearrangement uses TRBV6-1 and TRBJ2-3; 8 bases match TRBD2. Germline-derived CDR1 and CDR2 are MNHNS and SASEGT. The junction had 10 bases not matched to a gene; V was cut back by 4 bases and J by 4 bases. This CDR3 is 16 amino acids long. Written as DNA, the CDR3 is TGTGCCAGCAGTGTCTTGCGAGCGGGAGCGGCAGATACGCAGTATTTT. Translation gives CASSVLRAGAADTQYF.

This CDR3 reads CASSFWSSQPQHF. CDR3 in DNA: TGTGCCAGCAGCTTTTGGAGTAGCCAGCCCCAGCATTTT. The chain has TRBV7-2 and TRBJ1-5; D unclear. The CDR3 is 13 residues long. Trimming left V 3 bases short and J 7 bases short, with 10 bases between. Looked up from germline, CDR1 is SGHTA and CDR2 is FQGNSA.

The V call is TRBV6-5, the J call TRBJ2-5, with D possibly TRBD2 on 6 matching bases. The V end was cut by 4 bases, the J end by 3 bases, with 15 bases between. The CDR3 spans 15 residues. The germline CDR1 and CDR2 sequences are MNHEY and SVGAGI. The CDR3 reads CASSFSGKKEETQYF. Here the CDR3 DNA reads TGTGCCAGCAGTTTTAGCGGAAAAAAGGAAGAGACCCAGTACTTC.

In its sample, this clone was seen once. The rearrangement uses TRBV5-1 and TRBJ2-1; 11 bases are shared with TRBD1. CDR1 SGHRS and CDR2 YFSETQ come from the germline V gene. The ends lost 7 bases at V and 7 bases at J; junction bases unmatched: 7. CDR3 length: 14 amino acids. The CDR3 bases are TGCGCCAGCGGCGTCGGGACAGGGGGAAATGAGCAGTTCTTC. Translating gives CASGVGTGGNEQFF.

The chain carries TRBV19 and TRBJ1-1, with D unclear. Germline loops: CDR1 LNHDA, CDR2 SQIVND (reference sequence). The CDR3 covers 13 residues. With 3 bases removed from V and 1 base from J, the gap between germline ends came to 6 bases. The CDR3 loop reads CASSIGRNTEAFF. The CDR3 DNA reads TGTGCCAGTAGTATCGGGAGGAACACTGAAGCTTTCTTT.

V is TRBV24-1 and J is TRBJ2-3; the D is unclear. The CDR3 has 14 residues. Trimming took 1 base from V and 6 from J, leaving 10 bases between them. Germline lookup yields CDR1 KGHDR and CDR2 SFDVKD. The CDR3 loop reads CATSDLAVADTQYF. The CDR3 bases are TGTGCCACCAGTGATTTAGCCGTTGCCGATACGCAGTATTTT.

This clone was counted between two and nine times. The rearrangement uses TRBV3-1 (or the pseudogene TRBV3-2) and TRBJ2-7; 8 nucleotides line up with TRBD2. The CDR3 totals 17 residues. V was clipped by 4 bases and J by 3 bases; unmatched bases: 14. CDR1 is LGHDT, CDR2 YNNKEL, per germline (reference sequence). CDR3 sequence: CASSPLRRAGVVYEQYF. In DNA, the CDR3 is TGTGCCAGCAGCCCCCTACGAAGAGCGGGAGTAGTCTACGAGCAGTACTTC.

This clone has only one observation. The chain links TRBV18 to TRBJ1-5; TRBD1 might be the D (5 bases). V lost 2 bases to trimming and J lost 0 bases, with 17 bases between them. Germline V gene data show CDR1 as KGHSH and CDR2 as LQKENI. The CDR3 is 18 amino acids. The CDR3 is CASSPMAGSTFSNQPQHF. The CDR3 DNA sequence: TGTGCCAGCTCACCAATGGCAGGGTCTACGTTTAGCAATCAGCCCCAGCATTTT.

Here the CDR3 reads CASSQELVQGNQPQHF. The DNA for the CDR3 is TGCGCCAGCAGCCAAGAATTAGTCCAGGGCAATCAGCCCCAGCATTTT. This chain connects TRBV4-1 to TRBJ1-5, with unresolved D. V was shortened by 0 bases and J by 2 bases, with 11 bases between the two germline ends. The CDR3 has 16 residues. Germline values: CDR1 MGHRA, CDR2 YSYEKL.

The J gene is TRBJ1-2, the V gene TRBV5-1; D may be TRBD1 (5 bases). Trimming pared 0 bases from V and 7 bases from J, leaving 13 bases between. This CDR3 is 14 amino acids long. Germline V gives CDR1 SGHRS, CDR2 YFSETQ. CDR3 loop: CASSLAGGGSGYTF. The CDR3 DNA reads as TGCGCCAGCAGCTTGGCGGGGGGTGGAAGTGGCTACACCTTC.

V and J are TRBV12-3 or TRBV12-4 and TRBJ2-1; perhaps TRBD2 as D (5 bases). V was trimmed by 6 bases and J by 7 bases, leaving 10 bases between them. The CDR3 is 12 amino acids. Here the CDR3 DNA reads TGTGCCAGCAGCCCGGGGTGGAATGAGCAGTTCTTC. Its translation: CASSPGWNEQFF.

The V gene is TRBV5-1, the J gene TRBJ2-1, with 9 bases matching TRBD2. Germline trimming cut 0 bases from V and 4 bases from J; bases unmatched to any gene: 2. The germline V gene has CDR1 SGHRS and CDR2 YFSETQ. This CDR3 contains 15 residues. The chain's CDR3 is CASSLVAGEYNEQFF. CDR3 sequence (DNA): TGCGCCAGCAGCTTGGTAGCGGGAGAATACAATGAGCAGTTCTTC.

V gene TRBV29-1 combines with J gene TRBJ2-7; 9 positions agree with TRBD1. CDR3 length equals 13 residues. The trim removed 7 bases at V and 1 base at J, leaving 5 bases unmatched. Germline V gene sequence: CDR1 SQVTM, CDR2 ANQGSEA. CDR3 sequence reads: CSAEGQGSYEQYF. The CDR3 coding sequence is TGCAGCGCCGAAGGACAGGGGTCCTACGAGCAGTACTTC.

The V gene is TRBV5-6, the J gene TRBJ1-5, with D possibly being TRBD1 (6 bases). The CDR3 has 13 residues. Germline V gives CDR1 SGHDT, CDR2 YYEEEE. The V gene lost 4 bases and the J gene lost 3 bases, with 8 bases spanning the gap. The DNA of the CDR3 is TGTGCCAGCAGCCGGGACATCAATCAGCCCCAGCATTTT. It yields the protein CASSRDINQPQHF. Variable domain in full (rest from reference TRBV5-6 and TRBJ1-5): DAGVTQSPTHLIKTRGQQVTLRCSPKSGHDTVSWYQQALGQGPQFIFQYYEEEERQRGNFPDRFSGHQFPNYSSELNVNALLLGDSALYLCASSRDINQPQHFGDGTRLSIL.

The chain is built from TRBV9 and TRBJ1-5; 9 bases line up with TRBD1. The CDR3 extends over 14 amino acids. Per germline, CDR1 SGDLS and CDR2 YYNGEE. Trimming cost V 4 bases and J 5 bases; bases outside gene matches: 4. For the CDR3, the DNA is TGTGCCAGCAGCAGACAGGGGGGGGATCAGCCCCAGCATTTT. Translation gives CASSRQGGDQPQHF.

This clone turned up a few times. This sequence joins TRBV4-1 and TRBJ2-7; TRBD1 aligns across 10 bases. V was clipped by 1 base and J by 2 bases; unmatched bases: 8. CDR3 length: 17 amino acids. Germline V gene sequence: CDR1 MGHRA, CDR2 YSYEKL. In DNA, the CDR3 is TGCGCCAGCAGCCAAGTGGTCGGGACAGGGGACACCTACGAGCAGTACTTC. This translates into CASSQVVGTGDTYEQYF.

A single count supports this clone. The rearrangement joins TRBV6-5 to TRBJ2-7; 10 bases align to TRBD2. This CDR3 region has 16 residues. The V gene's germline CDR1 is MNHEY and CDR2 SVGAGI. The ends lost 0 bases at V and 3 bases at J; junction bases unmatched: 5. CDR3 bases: TGTGCCAGCAGTTACTCAGTCCAGCGGGAGGGCTACGAGCAGTACTTC. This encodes CASSYSVQREGYEQYF.

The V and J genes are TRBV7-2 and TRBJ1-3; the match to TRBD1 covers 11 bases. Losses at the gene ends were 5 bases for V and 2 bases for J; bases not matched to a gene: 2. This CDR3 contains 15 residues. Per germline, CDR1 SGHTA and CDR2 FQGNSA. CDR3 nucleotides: TGTGCCAGCAGCCAGGGACAGGGGGCTGGAAACACCATATATTTT. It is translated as CASSQGQGAGNTIYF.

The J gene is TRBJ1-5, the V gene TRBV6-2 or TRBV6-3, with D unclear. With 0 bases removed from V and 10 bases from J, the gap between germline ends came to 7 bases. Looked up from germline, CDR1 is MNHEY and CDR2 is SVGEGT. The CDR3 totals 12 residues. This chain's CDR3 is CASSYSALPQHF. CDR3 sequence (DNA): TGTGCCAGCAGTTACTCTGCCCTACCCCAGCATTTT.